This TCR beta chain was observed in a study of molecular identifiers for immune sequencing clone quantification. Findings and caveats of the study: More than 98% of effector molecules, versus under 1% of naive-cell molecules, belonged to clones above 20 RNA copies. Even with some 1 million naive cells present, spiked Jurkat TCR RNA from one cell was reportedly detectable.

Germline loops: CDR1 LGHNA, CDR2 YSLEER. The CDR3 has 16 residues. Losses at the gene ends were 3 bases for V and 1 base for J; bases not matched to a gene: 5. TCRdb independently ran MiXCR on the PCR reads; one entry per CDR3 protein. This sample yields over 550,000 distinct CDR3 sequences, of which around 25% are seen a single time; about 0.73% belongs to the top ten. With regard to this clonotype: Antigen unknown.

Naive CD8 library inputs spanned about 17,000 to 1,000,000 sorted cells and 10%, 30% or 50% RNA. The chain couples TRBV4-3 to TRBJ2-1, with TRBD1 identical over 8 bases. The TCR sequence derives from a human donor in good health. Some libraries in this study had Jurkat cell RNA spiked in. Input material: naive CD8+ T cells from blood, with Jurkat cell RNA spiked in. Subset: FACS-sorted CD8+CD4-CCR7+CD45RA+ naive T cells. In nucleotides, the CDR3 is TGCGCCAGCAGCCACCGCCGGACAGGGTCCTACAATGAGCAGTTCTTC. Protein sequence: CASSHRRTGSYNEQFF.